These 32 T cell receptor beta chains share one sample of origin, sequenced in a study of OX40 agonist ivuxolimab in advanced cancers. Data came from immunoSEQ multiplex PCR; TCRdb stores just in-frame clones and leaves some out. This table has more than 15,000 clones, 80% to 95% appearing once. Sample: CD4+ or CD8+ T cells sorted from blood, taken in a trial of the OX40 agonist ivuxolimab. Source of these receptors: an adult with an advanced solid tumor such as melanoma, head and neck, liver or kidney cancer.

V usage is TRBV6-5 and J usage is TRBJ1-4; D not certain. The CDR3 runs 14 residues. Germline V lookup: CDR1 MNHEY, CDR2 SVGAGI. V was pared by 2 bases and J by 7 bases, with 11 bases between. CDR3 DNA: TGTGCCAGCAGTTACAGCCAGGCTGGTGAAAAACTGTTTTTT. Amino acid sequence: CASSYSQAGEKLFF.

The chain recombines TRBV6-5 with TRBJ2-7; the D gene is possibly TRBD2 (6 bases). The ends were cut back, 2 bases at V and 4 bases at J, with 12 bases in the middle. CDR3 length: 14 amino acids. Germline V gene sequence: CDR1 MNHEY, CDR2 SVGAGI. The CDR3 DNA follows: TGTGCCAGCAGTTACGGCGGGGAACGGTACGAGCAGTACTTC. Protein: CASSYGGERYEQYF.

The CDR3, as DNA: TGTGCCAGCAGTTATAACAGGGGACCCAACTATGGCTACACCTTC. Its protein product is CASSYNRGPNYGYTF. The rearrangement uses TRBV28 and TRBJ1-2; 7 bases align to TRBD1. The CDR3 extends over 15 amino acids. After removal of 4 bases from V and 2 bases from J, the junction contained 7 bases not matched to a gene. Germline V gives CDR1 MDHEN, CDR2 SYDVKM.

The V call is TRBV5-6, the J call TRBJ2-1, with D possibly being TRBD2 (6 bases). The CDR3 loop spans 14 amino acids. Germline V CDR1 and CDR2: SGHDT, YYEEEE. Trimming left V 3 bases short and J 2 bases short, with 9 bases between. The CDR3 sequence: CASSSGLTYNEQFF. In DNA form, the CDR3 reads TGTGCCAGCAGCTCGGGACTCACCTACAATGAGCAGTTCTTC.

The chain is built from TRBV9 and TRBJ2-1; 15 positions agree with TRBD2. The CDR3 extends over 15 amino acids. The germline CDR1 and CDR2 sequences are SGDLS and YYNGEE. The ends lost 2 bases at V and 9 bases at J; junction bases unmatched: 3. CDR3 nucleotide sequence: TGTGCCAGCAGCGTGGGACTAGCGGGAGGAGTTGAGCAGTTCTTC. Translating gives CASSVGLAGGVEQFF.

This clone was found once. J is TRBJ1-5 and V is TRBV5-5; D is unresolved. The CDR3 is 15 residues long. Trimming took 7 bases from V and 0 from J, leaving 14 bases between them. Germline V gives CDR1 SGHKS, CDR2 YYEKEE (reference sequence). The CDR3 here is CASRGDAYSNQPQHF. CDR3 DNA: TGTGCCAGCCGCGGAGACGCTTATAGCAATCAGCCCCAGCATTTT.

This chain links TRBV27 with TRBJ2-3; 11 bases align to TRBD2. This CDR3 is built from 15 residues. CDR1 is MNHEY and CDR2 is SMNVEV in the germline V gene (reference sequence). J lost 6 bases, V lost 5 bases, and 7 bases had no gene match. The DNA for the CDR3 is TGTGCCAGCAGTACGTCTAGCGGGAGGTCGGATACGCAGTATTTT. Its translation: CASSTSSGRSDTQYF.

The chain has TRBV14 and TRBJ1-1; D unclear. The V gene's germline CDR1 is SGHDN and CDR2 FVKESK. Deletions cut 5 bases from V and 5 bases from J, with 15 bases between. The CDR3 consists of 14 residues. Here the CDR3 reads CASSSHRTLTEAFF. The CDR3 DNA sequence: TGTGCCAGCAGCAGTCACAGAACTTTGACTGAAGCTTTCTTT.

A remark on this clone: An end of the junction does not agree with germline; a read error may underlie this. This CDR3 is CASNLGGTGSYNEQFF. In DNA form, the CDR3 reads TGTGCCAGCAATTTAGGCGGGACCGGCTCCTACAATGAGCAGTTCTTC. The gene calls are TRBV28 and TRBJ2-1; tentatively, D is TRBD2 (6 bases). The germline CDR1 and CDR2 sequences are MDHEN and SYDVKM. The CDR3 runs 16 residues.

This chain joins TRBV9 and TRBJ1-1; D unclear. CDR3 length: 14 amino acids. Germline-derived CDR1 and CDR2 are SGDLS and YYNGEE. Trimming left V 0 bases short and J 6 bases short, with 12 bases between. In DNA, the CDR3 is TGTGCCAGCAGCGTAGCCTTGTCCGGGTCTGAAGCTTTCTTT. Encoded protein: CASSVALSGSEAFF.

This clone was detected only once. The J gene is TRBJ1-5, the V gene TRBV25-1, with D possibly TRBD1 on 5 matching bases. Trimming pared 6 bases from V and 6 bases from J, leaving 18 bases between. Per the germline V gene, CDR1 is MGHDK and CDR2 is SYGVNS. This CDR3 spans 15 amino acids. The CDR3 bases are TGTGCCAGCAGCACAGGCGCAGGGTCTAGTCAGCCCCAGCATTTT. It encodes CASSTGAGSSQPQHF. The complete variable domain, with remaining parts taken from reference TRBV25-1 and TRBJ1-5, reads EADIYQTPRYLVIGTGKKITLECSQTMGHDKMYWYQQDPGMELHLIHYSYGVNSTEKGDLSSESTVSRIRTEHFPLTLESARPSHTSQYLCASSTGAGSSQPQHFGDGTRLSIL.

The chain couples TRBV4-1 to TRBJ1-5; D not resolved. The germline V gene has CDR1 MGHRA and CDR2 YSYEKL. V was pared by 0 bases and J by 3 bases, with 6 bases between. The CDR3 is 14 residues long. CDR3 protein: CASSQDALNQPQHF. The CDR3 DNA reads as TGCGCCAGCAGCCAAGATGCCCTCAATCAGCCCCAGCATTTT.

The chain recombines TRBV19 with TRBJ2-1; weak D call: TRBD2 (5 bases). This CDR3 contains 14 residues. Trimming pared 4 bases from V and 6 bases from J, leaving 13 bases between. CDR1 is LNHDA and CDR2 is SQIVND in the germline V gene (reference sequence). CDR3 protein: CASSTRTRRNEQFF. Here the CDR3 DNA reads TGTGCCAGTAGTACTCGGACTCGACGCAATGAGCAGTTCTTC.

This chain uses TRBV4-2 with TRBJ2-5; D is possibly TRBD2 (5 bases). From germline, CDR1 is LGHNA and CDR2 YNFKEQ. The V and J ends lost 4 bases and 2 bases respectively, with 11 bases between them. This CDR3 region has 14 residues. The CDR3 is CASSPRTSQETQYF. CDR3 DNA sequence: TGTGCCAGCAGCCCCCGGACTTCTCAAGAGACCCAGTACTTC.

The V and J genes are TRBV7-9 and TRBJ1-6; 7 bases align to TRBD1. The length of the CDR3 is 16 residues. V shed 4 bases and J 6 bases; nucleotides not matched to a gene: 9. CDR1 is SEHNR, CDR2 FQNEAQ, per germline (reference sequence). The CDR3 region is CASSYSRTGSNSPLHF. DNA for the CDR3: TGTGCCAGCAGCTATTCCCGGACAGGATCTAATTCACCCCTCCACTTT.

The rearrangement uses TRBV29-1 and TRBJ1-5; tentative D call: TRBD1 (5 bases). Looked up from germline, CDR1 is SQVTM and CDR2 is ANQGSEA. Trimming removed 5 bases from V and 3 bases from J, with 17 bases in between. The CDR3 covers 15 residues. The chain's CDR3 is CSVSPLSGVNQPQHF. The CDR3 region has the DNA TGCAGCGTTTCCCCCCTCTCGGGGGTCAATCAGCCCCAGCATTTT. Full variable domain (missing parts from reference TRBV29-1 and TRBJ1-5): SAVISQKPSRDICQRGTSLTIQCQVDSQVTMMFWYRQQPGQSLTLIATANQGSEATYESGFVIDKFPISRPNLTFSTLTVSNMSPEDSSIYLCSVSPLSGVNQPQHFGDGTRLSIL.

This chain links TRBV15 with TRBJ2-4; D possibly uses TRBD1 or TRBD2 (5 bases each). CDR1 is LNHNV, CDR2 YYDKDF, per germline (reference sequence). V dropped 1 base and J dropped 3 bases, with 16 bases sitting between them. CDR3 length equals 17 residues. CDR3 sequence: CATSRVRGGDSKNIQYF. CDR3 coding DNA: TGTGCCACCAGCAGAGTCCGGGGTGGAGACAGCAAAAACATTCAGTACTTC.

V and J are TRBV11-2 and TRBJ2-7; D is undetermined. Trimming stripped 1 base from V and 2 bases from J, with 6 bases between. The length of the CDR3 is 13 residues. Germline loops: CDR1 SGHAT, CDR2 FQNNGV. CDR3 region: CASSLGRTYEQYF. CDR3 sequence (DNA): TGTGCCAGCAGCTTAGGCCGGACCTACGAGCAGTACTTC.

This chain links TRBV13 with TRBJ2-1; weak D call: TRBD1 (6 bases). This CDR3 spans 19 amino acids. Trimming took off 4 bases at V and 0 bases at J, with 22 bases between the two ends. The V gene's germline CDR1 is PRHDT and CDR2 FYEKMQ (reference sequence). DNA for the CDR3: TGTGCCAGCAGCTCCCGGACAGACGGTAAACGGAGCTCCTACAATGAGCAGTTCTTC. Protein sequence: CASSSRTDGKRSSYNEQFF. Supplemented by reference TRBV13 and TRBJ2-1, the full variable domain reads AAGVIQSPRHLIKEKRETATLKCYPIPRHDTVYWYQQGPGQDPQFLISFYEKMQSDKGSIPDRFSAQQFSDYHSELNMSSLELGDSALYFCASSSRTDGKRSSYNEQFFGPGTRLTVL.

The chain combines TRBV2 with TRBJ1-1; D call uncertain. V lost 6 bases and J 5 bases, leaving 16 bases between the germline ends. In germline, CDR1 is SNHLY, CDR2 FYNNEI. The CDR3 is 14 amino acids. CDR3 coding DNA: TGTGCCAGCAGCTTAGCCAGGCTGAGGACTGAAGCTTTCTTT. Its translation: CASSLARLRTEAFF.

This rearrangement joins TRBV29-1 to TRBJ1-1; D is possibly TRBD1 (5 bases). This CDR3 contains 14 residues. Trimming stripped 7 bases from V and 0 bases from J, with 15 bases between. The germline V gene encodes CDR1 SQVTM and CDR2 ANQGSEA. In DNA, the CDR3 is TGCAGCGACGAGATGGGACTCATGAACACTGAAGCTTTCTTT. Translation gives CSDEMGLMNTEAFF. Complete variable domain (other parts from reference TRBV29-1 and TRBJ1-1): SAVISQKPSRDICQRGTSLTIQCQVDSQVTMMFWYRQQPGQSLTLIATANQGSEATYESGFVIDKFPISRPNLTFSTLTVSNMSPEDSSIYLCSDEMGLMNTEAFFGQGTRLTVV.

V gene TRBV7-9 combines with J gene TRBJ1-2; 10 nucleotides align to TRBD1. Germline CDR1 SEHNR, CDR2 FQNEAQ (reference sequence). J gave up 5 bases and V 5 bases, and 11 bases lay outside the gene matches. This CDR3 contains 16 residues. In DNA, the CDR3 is TGTGCCAGCAGCGGTGGTGGCGGACAGGGGGAATATGGCTACACCTTC. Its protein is CASSGGGGQGEYGYTF.

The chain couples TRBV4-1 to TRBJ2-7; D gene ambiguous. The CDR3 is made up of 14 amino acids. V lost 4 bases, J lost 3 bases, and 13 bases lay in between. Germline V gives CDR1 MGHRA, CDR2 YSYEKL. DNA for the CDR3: TGCGCCAGCAGCCCTGAAAACTCCCACTACGAGCAGTACTTC. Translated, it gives CASSPENSHYEQYF.

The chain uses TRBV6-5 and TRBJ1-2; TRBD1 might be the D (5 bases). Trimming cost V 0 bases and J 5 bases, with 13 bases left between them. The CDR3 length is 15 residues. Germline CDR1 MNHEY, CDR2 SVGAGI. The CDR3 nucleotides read TGTGCCAGCAGTTACTCGTTTGGGGACTCTTATGGCTACACCTTC. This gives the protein CASSYSFGDSYGYTF.

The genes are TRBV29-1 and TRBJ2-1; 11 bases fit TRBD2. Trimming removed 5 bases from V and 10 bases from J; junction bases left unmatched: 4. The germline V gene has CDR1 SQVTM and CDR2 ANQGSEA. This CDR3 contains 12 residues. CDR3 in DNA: TGCAGCGTTTCTAGCGGGAGGTGGGAGCAGTTCTTC. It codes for CSVSSGRWEQFF.

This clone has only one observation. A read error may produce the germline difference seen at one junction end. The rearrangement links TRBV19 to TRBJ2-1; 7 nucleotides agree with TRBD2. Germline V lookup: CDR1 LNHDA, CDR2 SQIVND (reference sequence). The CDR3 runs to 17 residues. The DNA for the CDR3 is TGTACCAGTAGTAGCACTAGTGGGAGGGAGCCCTACAATGAGCAGTTCTTC. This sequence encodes CTSSSTSGREPYNEQFF.

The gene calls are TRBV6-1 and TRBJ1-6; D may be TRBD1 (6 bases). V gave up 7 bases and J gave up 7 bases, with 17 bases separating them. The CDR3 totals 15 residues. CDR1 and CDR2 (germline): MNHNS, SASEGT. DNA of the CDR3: TGTGCCAGCAACCCTTGGGGGGCAAGCAATTCACCCCTCCACTTT. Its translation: CASNPWGASNSPLHF.

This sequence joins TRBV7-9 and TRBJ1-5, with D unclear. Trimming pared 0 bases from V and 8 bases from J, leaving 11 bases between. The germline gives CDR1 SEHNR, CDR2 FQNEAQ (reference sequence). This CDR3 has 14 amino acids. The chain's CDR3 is CASSLAAPGEPQHF. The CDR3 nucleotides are TGTGCCAGCAGCTTAGCAGCGCCCGGGGAGCCCCAGCATTTT.

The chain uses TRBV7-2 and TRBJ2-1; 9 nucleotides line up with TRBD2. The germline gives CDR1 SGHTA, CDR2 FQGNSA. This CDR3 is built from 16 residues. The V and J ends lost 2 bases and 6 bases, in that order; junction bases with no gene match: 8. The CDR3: CASSLNAGGPTNEQFF. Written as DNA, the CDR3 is TGTGCCAGCAGCTTAAACGCGGGAGGGCCAACCAATGAGCAGTTCTTC.

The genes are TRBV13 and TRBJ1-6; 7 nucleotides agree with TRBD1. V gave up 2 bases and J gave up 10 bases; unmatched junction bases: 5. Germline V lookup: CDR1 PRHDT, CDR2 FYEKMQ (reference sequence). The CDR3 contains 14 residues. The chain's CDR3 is CASSLSRGGSPLHF. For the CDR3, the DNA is TGTGCCAGCAGCTTAAGCAGGGGGGGATCACCCCTCCACTTT.

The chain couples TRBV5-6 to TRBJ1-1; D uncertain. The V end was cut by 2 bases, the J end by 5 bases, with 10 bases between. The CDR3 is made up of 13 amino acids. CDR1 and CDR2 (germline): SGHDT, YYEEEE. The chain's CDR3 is CASSLRFGTEAFF. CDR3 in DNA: TGTGCCAGCAGCTTACGGTTTGGGACTGAAGCTTTCTTT.

The CDR3 nucleotides read TGCGCCAGCAGCCTCATGGCGCGGTACACCGGGGAGCTGTTTTTT. The encoded protein is CASSLMARYTGELFF. The chain has TRBV4-3 and TRBJ2-2, with D uncertain. The V gene's germline CDR1 is LGHNA and CDR2 YSLEER. The CDR3 loop spans 15 amino acids. V gave up 4 bases and J gave up 3 bases, with 12 bases separating them.